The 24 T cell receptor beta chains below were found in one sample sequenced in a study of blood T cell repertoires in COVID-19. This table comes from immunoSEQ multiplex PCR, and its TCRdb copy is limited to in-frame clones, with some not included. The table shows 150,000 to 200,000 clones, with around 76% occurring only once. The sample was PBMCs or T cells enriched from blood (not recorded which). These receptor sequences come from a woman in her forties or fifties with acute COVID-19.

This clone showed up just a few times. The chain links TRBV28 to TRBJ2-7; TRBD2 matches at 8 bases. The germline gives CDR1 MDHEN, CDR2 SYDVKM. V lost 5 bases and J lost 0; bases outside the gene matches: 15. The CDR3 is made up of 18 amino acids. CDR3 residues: CASSTIVSRLAGSYEQYV. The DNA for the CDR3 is TGTGCCAGCAGTACCATTGTCAGCCGGCTAGCGGGCTCCTACGAGCAGTACGTC.

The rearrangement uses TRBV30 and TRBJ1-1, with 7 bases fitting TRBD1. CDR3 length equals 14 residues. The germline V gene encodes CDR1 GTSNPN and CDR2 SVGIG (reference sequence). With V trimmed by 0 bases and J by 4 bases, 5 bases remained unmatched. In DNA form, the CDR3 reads TGTGCCTGGAGTGTACAGACAGGGACCACTGAAGCTTTCTTT. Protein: CAWSVQTGTTEAFF.

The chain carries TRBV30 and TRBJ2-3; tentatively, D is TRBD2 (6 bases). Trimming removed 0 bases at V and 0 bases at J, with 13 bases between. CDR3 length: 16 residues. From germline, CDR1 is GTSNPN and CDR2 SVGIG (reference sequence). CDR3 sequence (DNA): TGTGCCTGGAGTGTAGGGAGCGGGCGGAGCACAGATACGCAGTATTTT. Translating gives CAWSVGSGRSTDTQYF. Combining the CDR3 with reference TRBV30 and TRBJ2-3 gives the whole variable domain SQTIHQWPATLVQPVGSPLSLECTVEGTSNPNLYWYRQAAGRGLQLLFYSVGIGQISSEVPQNLSASRPQDRQFILSSKKLLLSDSGFYLCAWSVGSGRSTDTQYFGPGTRLTVL.

CDR3 sequence reads: CASSQEQGDNSPLHF. In nucleotides, the CDR3 is TGTGCCAGCAGCCAAGAACAGGGGGATAATTCACCCCTCCACTTT. The genes are TRBV4-2 and TRBJ1-6; TRBD1 matches at 8 bases. V was clipped by 0 bases and J by 5 bases; unmatched bases: 0. Germline CDR1 and CDR2: LGHNA and YNFKEQ. This CDR3 has 15 residues.

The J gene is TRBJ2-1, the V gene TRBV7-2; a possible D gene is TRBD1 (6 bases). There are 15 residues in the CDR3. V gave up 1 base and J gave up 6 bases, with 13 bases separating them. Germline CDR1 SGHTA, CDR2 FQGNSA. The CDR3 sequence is CASSLEAGVPNEQFF. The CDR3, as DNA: TGTGCCAGCAGCTTAGAGGCAGGGGTCCCCAATGAGCAGTTCTTC. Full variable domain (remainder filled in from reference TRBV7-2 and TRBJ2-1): GAGVSQSPSNKVTEKGKDVELRCDPISGHTALYWYRQSLGQGLEFLIYFQGNSAPDKSGLPSDRFSAERTGGSVSTLTIQRTQQEDSAVYLCASSLEAGVPNEQFFGPGTRLTVL.

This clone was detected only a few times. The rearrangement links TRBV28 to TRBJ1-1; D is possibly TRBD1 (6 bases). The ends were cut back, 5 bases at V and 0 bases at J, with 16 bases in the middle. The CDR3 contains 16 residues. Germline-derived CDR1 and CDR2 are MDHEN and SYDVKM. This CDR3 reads CASSPYWGPMNTEAFF. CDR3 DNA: TGTGCCAGCAGTCCGTACTGGGGGCCCATGAACACTGAAGCTTTCTTT.

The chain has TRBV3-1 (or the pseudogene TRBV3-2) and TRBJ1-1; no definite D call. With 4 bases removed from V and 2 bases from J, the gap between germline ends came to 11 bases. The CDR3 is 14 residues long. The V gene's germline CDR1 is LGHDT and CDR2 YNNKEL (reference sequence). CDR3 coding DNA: TGTGCCAGCAGCCGAGGCCCCGAAAACACTGAAGCTTTCTTT. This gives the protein CASSRGPENTEAFF.

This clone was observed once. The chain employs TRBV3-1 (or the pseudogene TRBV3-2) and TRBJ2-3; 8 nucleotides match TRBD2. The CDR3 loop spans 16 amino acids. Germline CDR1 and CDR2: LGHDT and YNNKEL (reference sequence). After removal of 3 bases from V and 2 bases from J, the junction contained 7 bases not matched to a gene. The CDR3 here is CASSQAYGGATDTQYF. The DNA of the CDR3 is TGTGCCAGCAGCCAGGCCTACGGGGGGGCCACAGATACGCAGTATTTT.

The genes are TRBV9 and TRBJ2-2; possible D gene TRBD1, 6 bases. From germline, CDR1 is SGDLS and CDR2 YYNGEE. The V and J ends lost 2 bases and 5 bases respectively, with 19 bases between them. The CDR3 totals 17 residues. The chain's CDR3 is CASSVTRLTGLTGELFF. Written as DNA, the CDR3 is TGTGCCAGCAGCGTGACGAGACTGACAGGACTTACCGGGGAGCTGTTTTTT.

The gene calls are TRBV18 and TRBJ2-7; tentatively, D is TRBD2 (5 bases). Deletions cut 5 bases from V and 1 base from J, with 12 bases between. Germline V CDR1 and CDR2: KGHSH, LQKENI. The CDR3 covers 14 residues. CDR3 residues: CASSTGGRSYEQYV. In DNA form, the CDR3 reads TGTGCCAGCTCAACGGGCGGGCGGTCCTACGAGCAGTACGTC.

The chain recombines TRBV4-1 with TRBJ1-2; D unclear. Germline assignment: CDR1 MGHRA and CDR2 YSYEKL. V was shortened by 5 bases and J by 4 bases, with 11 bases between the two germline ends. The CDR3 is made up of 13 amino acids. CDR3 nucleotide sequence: TGCGCCAGCAGCGGAGAGGAGTTCTATGGCTACACCTTC. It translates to CASSGEEFYGYTF.

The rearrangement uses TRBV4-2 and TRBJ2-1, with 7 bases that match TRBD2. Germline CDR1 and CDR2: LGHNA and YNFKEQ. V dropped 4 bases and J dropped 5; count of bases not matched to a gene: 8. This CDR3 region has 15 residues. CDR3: CASSREWGGNNEQFF. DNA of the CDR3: TGTGCCAGCAGCCGCGAGTGGGGGGGAAACAATGAGCAGTTCTTC.

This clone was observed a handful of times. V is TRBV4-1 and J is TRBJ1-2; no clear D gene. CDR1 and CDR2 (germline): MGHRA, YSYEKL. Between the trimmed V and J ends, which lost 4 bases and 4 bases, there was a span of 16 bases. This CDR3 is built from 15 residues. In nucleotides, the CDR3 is TGCGCCAGCAGCCTTGGGGAGGAGAAAGGCTATGGCTACACCTTC. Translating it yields CASSLGEEKGYGYTF.

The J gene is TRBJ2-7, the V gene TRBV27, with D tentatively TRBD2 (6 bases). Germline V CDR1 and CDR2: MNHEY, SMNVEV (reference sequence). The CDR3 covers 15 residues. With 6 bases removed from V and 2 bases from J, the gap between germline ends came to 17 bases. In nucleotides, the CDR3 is TGTGCCAGCAGGCCTAGGGCGGGGACCACCTACGAGCAGTACGTC. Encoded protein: CASRPRAGTTYEQYV.

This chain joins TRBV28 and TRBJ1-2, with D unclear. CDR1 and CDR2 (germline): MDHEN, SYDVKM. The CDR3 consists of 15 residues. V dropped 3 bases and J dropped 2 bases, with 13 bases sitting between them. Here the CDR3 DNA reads TGTGCCAGCAGTTTGGAGGCCGGGCGGAACTATGGCTACACCTTC. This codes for CASSLEAGRNYGYTF.

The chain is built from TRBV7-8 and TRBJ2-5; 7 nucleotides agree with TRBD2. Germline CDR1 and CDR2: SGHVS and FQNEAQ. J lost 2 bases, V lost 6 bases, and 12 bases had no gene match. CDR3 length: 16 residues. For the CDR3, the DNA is TGTGCCAGCAGACGATGGGGGGGAGGGCGACAAGAGACCCAGTACTTC. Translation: CASRRWGGGRQETQYF.

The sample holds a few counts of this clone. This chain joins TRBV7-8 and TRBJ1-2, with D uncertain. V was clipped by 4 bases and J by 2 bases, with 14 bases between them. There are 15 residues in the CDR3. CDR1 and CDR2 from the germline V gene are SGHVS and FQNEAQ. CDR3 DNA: TGTGCCAGCAGCTCATGGACGGGAACGAACTATGGCTACACCTTC. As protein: CASSSWTGTNYGYTF. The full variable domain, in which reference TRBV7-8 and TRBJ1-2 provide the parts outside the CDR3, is GAGVSQSPRYKVAKRGQDVALRCDPISGHVSLFWYQQALGQGPEFLTYFQNEAQLDKSGLPSDRFFAERPEGSVSTLKIQRTQQEDSAVYLCASSSWTGTNYGYTFGSGTRLTVV.

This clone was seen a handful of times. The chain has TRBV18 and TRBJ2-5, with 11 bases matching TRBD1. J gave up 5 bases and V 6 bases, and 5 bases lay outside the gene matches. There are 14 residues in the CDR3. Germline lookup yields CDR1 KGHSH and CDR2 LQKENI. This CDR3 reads CASSWTGGKETQYF. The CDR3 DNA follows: TGTGCCAGCTCGTGGACAGGGGGCAAGGAGACCCAGTACTTC.

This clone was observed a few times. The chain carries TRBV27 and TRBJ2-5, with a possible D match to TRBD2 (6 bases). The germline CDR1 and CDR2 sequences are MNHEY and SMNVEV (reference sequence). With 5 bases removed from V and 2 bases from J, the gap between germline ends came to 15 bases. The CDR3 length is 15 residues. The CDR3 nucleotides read TGTGCCAGCAGTCCCCGATGGGGAGGTCAAGAGACCCAGTACTTC. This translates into CASSPRWGGQETQYF.

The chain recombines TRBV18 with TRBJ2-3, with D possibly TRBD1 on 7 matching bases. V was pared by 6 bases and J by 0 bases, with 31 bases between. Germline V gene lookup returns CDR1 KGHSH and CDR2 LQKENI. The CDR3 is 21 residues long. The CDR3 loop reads CASSPSGGGGYRGSSTDTQYF. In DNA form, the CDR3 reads TGTGCCAGCTCTCCATCTGGAGGAGGGGGCTACCGCGGGTCTAGCACAGATACGCAGTATTTT. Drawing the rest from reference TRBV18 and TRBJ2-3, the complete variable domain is NAGVMQNPRHLVRRRGQEARLRCSPMKGHSHVYWYRQLPEEGLKFMVYLQKENIIDESGMPKERFSAEFPKEGPSILRIQQVVRGDSAAYFCASSPSGGGGYRGSSTDTQYFGPGTRLTVL.

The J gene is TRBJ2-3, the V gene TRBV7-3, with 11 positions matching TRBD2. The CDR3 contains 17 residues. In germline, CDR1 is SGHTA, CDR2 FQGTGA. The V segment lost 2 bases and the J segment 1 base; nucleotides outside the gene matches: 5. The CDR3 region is CASSLSLAGGRTDTQYF. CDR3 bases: TGTGCCAGCAGCTTATCGCTAGCGGGGGGCCGCACAGATACGCAGTATTTT.

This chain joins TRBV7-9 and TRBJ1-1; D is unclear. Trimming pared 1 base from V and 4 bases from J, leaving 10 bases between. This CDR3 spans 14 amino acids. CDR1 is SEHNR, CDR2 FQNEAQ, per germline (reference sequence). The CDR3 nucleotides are TGTGCCAGCAGCTTAGTGGGCCTTATCACTGAAGCTTTCTTT. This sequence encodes CASSLVGLITEAFF.

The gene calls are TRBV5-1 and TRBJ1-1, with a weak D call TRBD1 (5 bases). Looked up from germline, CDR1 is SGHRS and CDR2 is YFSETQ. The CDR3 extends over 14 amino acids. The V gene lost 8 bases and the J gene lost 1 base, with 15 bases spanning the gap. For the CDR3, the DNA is TGCGCCAGTAATACAGGCTCCGGGAACACTGAAGCTTTCTTT. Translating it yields CASNTGSGNTEAFF.

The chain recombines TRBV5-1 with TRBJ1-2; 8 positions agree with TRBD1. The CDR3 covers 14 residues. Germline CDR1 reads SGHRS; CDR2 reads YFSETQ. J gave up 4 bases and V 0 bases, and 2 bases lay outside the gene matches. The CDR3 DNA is TGCGCCAGCAGCTTGGTCACAGGGGGCTATGGCTACACCTTC. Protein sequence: CASSLVTGGYGYTF.